This T cell receptor (beta chain) was sequenced in a study of blood T cell repertoires in COVID-19. Across the whole study: Acute and convalescent COVID-19 specimens originated in the United States, Italy and Spain. Sources were T cells, B-cell-depleted T cells, or PBMCs; the material itself was cDNA or gDNA.

The CDR3 runs to 13 residues. J lost 5 bases, V lost 7 bases, and 8 bases had no gene match. Per germline, CDR1 SQVTM and CDR2 ANQGSEA. In the original workflow: Reference gene primer amplification in the assay estimated nucleated cell counts. Generated by immunoSEQ multiplex PCR, the TCRdb table keeps only in-frame clones and is missing some. The V and J calls and clone size were taken over from that table, and D and trimming were inferred from the DNA. Among around 190,000 clones listed, 75% to 85% were seen once. This receptor was taken from a human donor in a cohort sampled during active COVID-19. The V call is TRBV29-1, the J call TRBJ2-3; 8 positions match TRBD1. Sequencing was done on a sample of peripheral blood. CDR3 sequence: CSAGQGGKDTQYF. CDR3 nucleotide sequence: TGCAGCGCAGGACAGGGAGGTAAAGATACGCAGTATTTT.